The 24 T cell receptor beta chains below come from one sample, sequenced in a study of T-cell reconstitution after alpha-beta-depleted transplantation in children. Unique molecular identifiers were incorporated into the prepared TCRbeta library. TCRdb itself ran the PCR reads through MiXCR, one entry per CDR3 protein. The sample holds roughly 340,000 distinct CDR3 sequences; around 15% are singletons and the top ten take roughly 40%. Specimen: PBMCs, mostly from graft donor cells, collected 360 days after TCRalphabeta/CD19-depleted stem cell transplant. Receptors were obtained from a male patient aged 2 to 10 who had a stem cell transplant for acute lymphoblastic leukemia, so the T cells may come from the graft donor.

This clonotype was observed a few times. The chain recombines TRBV5-6 with TRBJ1-2, with D unclear. Germline V gene lookup returns CDR1 SGHDT and CDR2 YYEEEE. This CDR3 region has 13 residues. V was pared by 4 bases and J by 4 bases, with 11 bases between. The CDR3 spells CASSPKDGYGYTF. CDR3 nucleotides: TGTGCCAGCAGCCCTAAGGATGGCTATGGCTACACCTTC.

This clonotype has more than one count but fewer than ten. This chain connects TRBV15 to TRBJ1-3; 7 nucleotides agree with TRBD1. There are 17 residues in the CDR3. J lost 3 bases, V lost 0 bases, and 8 bases had no gene match. Germline V CDR1 and CDR2: LNHNV, YYDKDF (reference sequence). The DNA for the CDR3 is TGTGCCACCAGCAGAGAGCCATTGACAGGGTTTGGAAACACCATATATTTT. This sequence encodes CATSREPLTGFGNTIYF.

In its sample, this clonotype was seen a few times. This chain links TRBV12-3 or TRBV12-4 with TRBJ2-7; a possible D gene is TRBD1 (5 bases). The CDR3 sequence is 15 residues long. V was shortened by 6 bases and J by 6 bases, with 21 bases between the two germline ends. This CDR3 is CASSHRVRVKGEQYF. CDR3 nucleotide sequence: TGTGCCAGCAGCCACCGGGTCAGGGTGAAGGGCGAGCAGTACTTC.

The V and J genes are TRBV6-5 and TRBJ1-1; maybe TRBD1 (5 bases). The germline V gene encodes CDR1 MNHEY and CDR2 SVGAGI. The germline V and J ends were trimmed by 4 bases and 0 bases, with 9 bases remaining between them. This CDR3 is built from 14 residues. The DNA of the CDR3 is TGTGCCAGCAGTTGGCAGGGACTGAACACTGAAGCTTTCTTT. Protein product: CASSWQGLNTEAFF.

In this sample, this clonotype turned up a few times. J is TRBJ2-3 and V is TRBV5-1; 10 positions match TRBD2. Trimming removed 2 bases from V and 5 bases from J; junction bases left unmatched: 14. CDR1 is SGHRS, CDR2 YFSETQ, per germline. This CDR3 has 18 amino acids. CDR3 loop: CASSLGSSGRGSVDTQYF. DNA of the CDR3: TGCGCCAGCAGCTTAGGATCTAGCGGGAGAGGGTCAGTAGATACGCAGTATTTT.

V is TRBV25-1 and J is TRBJ2-7; tentative D call: TRBD2 (5 bases). Germline V CDR1 and CDR2: MGHDK, SYGVNS. The CDR3 runs to 14 residues. V shed 4 bases and J shed 9 bases, with 19 bases lying between them. CDR3 residues: CASSGAPGEEGQYF. The CDR3 nucleotides read TGTGCCAGCAGTGGGGCGCCAGGCGAAGAGGGGCAGTACTTC.

This clonotype was observed at least ten times. This rearrangement joins TRBV4-2 to TRBJ1-5; 9 positions agree with TRBD1. CDR3 length equals 14 residues. J was trimmed by 5 bases and V by 4 bases; bases with no gene match: 3. Germline V gene sequence: CDR1 LGHNA, CDR2 YNFKEQ. CDR3 region: CASSLDRGDQPQHF. Written as DNA, the CDR3 is TGTGCCAGCAGCCTGGACAGGGGTGATCAGCCCCAGCATTTT.

This clonotype was counted many times. V is TRBV6-2 or TRBV6-3 and J is TRBJ2-1; D is uncertain. This CDR3 region has 12 residues. Trimming took 5 bases from V and 9 from J, leaving 11 bases between them. CDR1 is MNHEY and CDR2 is SVGEGT in the germline V gene. The CDR3 nucleotides read TGTGCCAGCAGTCGACCTAATCTTGAGCAGTTCTTC. Protein: CASSRPNLEQFF.

This clonotype was detected only a few times. The chain recombines TRBV13 with TRBJ2-7; 7 bases are shared with TRBD2. Germline V gene sequence: CDR1 PRHDT, CDR2 FYEKMQ (reference sequence). V shed 3 bases, J shed 4 bases, and the junction held 6 bases outside the gene matches. The CDR3 has 14 residues. The CDR3 sequence is CASSFWSGGYEQYF. Here the CDR3 DNA reads TGTGCCAGCAGCTTTTGGTCCGGGGGGTACGAGCAGTACTTC.

This chain links TRBV12-3 or TRBV12-4 with TRBJ2-3; perhaps TRBD2 as D (6 bases). The CDR3 length is 18 residues. Between the trimmed V and J ends, which lost 3 bases and 0 bases, there was a span of 19 bases. CDR3: CASSFWTTTRSSTDTQYF. The CDR3 region has the DNA TGTGCCAGCAGTTTTTGGACTACCACAAGATCTAGCACAGATACGCAGTATTTT.

Only a few counts were recorded for this clonotype. V usage is TRBV12-3 or TRBV12-4 and J usage is TRBJ2-1, with TRBD1 as a possible D gene (5 bases). The CDR3 contains 19 residues. The V end was cut by 1 base, the J end by 1 base, with 20 bases between. The CDR3 loop is CASSLEQVKTLYSYNEQFF. CDR3 DNA: TGTGCCAGCAGTTTAGAACAGGTCAAAACGTTATATTCCTACAATGAGCAGTTCTTC.

This chain connects TRBV4-3 to TRBJ2-7, with TRBD1 as a possible D gene (6 bases). From germline, CDR1 is LGHNA and CDR2 YSLEER. The length of the CDR3 is 15 residues. The V end lost 1 base, the J end lost 3 bases, and 13 bases lay between the germline ends. Written as DNA, the CDR3 is TGCGCCAGCAGCCAAGGGGGGCATAATATCTACGAGCAGTACTTC. Amino acids: CASSQGGHNIYEQYF.

This clonotype was detected only a few times. The CDR3 loop reads CASSTHGWGSTYNEQFF. CDR3 in DNA: TGTGCCAGCAGCACCCACGGATGGGGTTCTACCTACAATGAGCAGTTCTTC. The chain is built from TRBV28 and TRBJ2-1; no clear D gene. CDR1 is MDHEN, CDR2 SYDVKM, per germline. Deletions cut 6 bases from V and 2 bases from J, with 20 bases between. CDR3 size: 17 residues.

This chain links TRBV12-3 or TRBV12-4 with TRBJ2-7; D tentatively reads TRBD1 or TRBD2 (5 bases each). The CDR3 covers 13 residues. V gave up 4 bases and J gave up 5 bases, with 12 bases separating them. CDR3 protein: CASSYNRRNEQYF. CDR3 nucleotide sequence: TGTGCCAGCAGTTATAACAGGAGGAACGAGCAGTACTTC.

This clonotype was detected only a few times. V gene TRBV10-3 combines with J gene TRBJ2-7; D might be TRBD1 or TRBD2, each matching 5 bases. The CDR3 has 14 amino acids. Looked up from germline, CDR1 is ENHRY and CDR2 is SYGVKD. V was trimmed by 9 bases and J by 6 bases, leaving 21 bases between them. CDR3 loop: CAIGAIRAGSEQYF. In DNA form, the CDR3 reads TGTGCCATTGGCGCAATTCGGGCAGGGAGCGAGCAGTACTTC.

The genes are TRBV2 and TRBJ1-5; D is perhaps TRBD1 (6 bases). The V end was cut by 2 bases, the J end by 3 bases, with 23 bases between. CDR1 SNHLY and CDR2 FYNNEI come from the germline V gene. This CDR3 has 19 residues. The CDR3 DNA sequence: TGTGCCAGCAGTGAAAAGTTGGGAAAAGGGGGGGGTTACAATCAGCCCCAGCATTTT. Its translation is CASSEKLGKGGGYNQPQHF.

This clonotype was counted between two and nine times. V and J are TRBV18 and TRBJ1-2; no clear D. Trimming stripped 3 bases from V and 4 bases from J, with 6 bases between. The CDR3 is 12 residues long. Germline values: CDR1 KGHSH, CDR2 LQKENI. The CDR3 bases are TGTGCCAGCTCACCTCGAGCCTATGGCTACACCTTC. Protein product: CASSPRAYGYTF.

This rearrangement joins TRBV21-1 to TRBJ1-5; the DNA was not compared with TRBD1, the D call given in the table. TRBV21-1 is a pseudogene locus. The CDR3 is 17 amino acids. DNA for the CDR3: TGTGCCAGCAGCCTAAGTGATGGACAGGATAGCAATCAGCCCCAGCATTTT. This encodes CASSLSDGQDSNQPQHF.

This clonotype was observed a few times. V usage is TRBV20-1 and J usage is TRBJ2-2; D is unclear. This CDR3 spans 16 amino acids. Germline V gives CDR1 DFQATT, CDR2 SNEGSKA (reference sequence). V shed 3 bases and J shed 2 bases, with 16 bases lying between them. The CDR3 protein is CSASGGRRTNTGELFF. In DNA form, the CDR3 reads TGCAGTGCTAGTGGTGGCAGGAGAACAAACACCGGGGAGCTGTTTTTT.

The rearrangement links TRBV27 to TRBJ2-1; D gene uncertain. Trimming left V 0 bases short and J 4 bases short, with 10 bases between. The CDR3 consists of 15 residues. The germline gives CDR1 MNHEY, CDR2 SMNVEV (reference sequence). The DNA of the CDR3 is TGTGCCAGCAGTTTATCAGGTCCGACTTACAATGAGCAGTTCTTC. This sequence encodes CASSLSGPTYNEQFF.

This clonotype was seen a few times. The chain couples TRBV4-1 to TRBJ1-4, with 8 bases identical to TRBD1. The CDR3 is 17 amino acids. Unmatched junction bases numbered 11, after V lost 8 bases and J lost 0 bases. Germline V gene data show CDR1 as MGHRA and CDR2 as YSYEKL. Here the CDR3 DNA reads TGCGCCAGCGCCCGAACAGGGGGGGTATCAACTAATGAAAAACTGTTTTTT. Translated: CASARTGGVSTNEKLFF.

The rearrangement joins TRBV12-3 or TRBV12-4 to TRBJ1-1; weak D call: TRBD1 (6 bases). V lost 1 base and J 0 bases, leaving 15 bases between the germline ends. The CDR3 runs 17 residues. This CDR3 reads CASSLGAGVDMNTEAFF. The CDR3 DNA sequence: TGTGCCAGCAGTTTAGGGGCAGGGGTCGACATGAACACTGAAGCTTTCTTT.

The V and J genes are TRBV20-1 and TRBJ1-4; D is unclear. The CDR3 consists of 13 residues. The V end was cut by 1 base, the J end by 4 bases, with 7 bases between. Germline CDR1 and CDR2: DFQATT and SNEGSKA (reference sequence). CDR3 sequence: CSARGGINEKLFF. As DNA, the CDR3 is TGCAGTGCTAGAGGGGGTATTAATGAAAAACTGTTTTTT.

The sample holds a few counts of this clonotype. CDR3 nucleotide sequence: TGCGCCAGCAGCTTGGACAGGAGGGACAATGAGCAGTTCTTC. Amino acids: CASSLDRRDNEQFF. V is TRBV5-1 and J is TRBJ2-1, with D possibly TRBD2 on 6 matching bases. This CDR3 is 14 amino acids long. Trimming cost V 0 bases and J 5 bases, with 9 bases left between them. Germline values: CDR1 SGHRS, CDR2 YFSETQ. Full variable domain (rest looked up from reference TRBV5-1 and TRBJ2-1): KAGVTQTPRYLIKTRGQQVTLSCSPISGHRSVSWYQQTPGQGLQFLFEYFSETQRNKGNFPGRFSGRQFSNSRSEMNVSTLELGDSALYLCASSLDRRDNEQFFGPGTRLTVL.